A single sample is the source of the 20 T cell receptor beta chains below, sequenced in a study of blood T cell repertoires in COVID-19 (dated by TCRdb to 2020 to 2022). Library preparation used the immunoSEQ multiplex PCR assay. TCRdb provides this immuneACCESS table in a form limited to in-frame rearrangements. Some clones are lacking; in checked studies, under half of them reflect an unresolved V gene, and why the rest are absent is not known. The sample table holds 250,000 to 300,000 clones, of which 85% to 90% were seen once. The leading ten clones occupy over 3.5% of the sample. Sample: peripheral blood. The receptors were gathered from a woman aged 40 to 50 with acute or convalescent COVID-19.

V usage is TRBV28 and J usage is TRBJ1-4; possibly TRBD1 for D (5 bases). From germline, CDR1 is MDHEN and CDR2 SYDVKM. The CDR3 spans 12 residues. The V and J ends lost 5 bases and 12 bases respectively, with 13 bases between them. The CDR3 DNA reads TGTGCCAGCAGTCAGGGACGGGAGGAACTGTTTTTT. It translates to CASSQGREELFF. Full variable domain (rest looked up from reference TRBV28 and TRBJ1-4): DVKVTQSSRYLVKRTGEKVFLECVQDMDHENMFWYRQDPGLGLRLIYFSYDVKMKEKGDIPEGYSVSREKKERFSLILESASTNQTSMYLCASSQGREELFFGSGTQLSVL.

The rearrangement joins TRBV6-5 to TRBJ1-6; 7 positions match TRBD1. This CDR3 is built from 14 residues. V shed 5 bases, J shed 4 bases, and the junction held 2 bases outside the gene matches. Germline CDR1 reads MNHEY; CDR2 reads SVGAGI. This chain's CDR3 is CASSPGQYNSPLHF. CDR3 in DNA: TGTGCCAGCAGTCCGGGACAGTATAATTCACCCCTCCACTTT.

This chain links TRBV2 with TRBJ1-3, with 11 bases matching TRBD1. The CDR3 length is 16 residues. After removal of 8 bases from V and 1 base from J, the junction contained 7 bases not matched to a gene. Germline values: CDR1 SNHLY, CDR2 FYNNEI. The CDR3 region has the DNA TGTGCCAGCGGACTGGACAGGGGGCAATCTGGAAACACCATATATTTT. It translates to CASGLDRGQSGNTIYF.

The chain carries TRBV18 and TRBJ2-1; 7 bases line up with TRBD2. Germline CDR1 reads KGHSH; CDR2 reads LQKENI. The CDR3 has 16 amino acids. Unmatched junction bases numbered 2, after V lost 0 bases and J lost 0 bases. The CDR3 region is CASSPPGGGSYNEQFF. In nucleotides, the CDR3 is TGTGCCAGCTCACCACCGGGGGGGGGCTCCTACAATGAGCAGTTCTTC.

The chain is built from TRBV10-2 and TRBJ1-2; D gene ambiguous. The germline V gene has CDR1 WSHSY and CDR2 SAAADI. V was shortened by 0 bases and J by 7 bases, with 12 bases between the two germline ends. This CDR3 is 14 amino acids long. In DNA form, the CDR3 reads TGCGCCAGCAGTGAGTCGACTCGGCTTTTTGGCTACACCTTC. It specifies CASSESTRLFGYTF.

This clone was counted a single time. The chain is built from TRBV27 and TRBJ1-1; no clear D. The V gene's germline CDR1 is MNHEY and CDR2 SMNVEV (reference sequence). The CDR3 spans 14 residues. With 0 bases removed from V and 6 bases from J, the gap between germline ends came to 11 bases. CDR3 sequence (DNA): TGTGCCAGCAGTTTATCGGGCGGGGTGGCTGAAGCTTTCTTT. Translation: CASSLSGGVAEAFF.

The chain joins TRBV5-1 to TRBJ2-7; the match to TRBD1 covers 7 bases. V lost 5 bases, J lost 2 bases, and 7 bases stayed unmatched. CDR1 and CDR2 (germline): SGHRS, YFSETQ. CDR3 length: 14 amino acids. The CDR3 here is CASRQGLGAYEQYV. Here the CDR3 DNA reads TGCGCCAGCAGACAGGGGCTGGGGGCCTACGAGCAGTACGTC.

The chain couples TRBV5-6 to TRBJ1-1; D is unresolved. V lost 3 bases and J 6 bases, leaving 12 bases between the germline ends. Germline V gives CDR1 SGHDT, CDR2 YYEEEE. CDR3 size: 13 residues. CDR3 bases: TGTGCCAGCAGCTACGGGGTGTTGGCTGAAGCTTTCTTT. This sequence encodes CASSYGVLAEAFF.

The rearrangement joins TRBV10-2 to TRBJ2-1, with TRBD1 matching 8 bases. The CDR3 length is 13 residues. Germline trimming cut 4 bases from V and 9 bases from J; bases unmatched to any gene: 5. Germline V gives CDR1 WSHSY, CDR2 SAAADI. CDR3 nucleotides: TGCGCCAGCAGTGTTCAGGGGGCGACTGAGCAGTTCTTC. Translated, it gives CASSVQGATEQFF.

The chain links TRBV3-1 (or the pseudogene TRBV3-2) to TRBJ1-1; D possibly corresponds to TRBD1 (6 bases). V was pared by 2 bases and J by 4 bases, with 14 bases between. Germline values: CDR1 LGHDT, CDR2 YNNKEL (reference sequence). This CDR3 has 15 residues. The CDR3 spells CASSQTGFLSTEAFF. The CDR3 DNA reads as TGTGCCAGCAGCCAAACAGGGTTTTTGAGCACTGAAGCTTTCTTT.

Here the CDR3 reads CASRNYRDSKRSPRYGYTF. The DNA for the CDR3 is TGCGCCAGCAGAAACTACCGGGACAGCAAAAGGTCCCCTCGGTATGGCTACACCTTC. V is TRBV4-1 and J is TRBJ1-2; TRBD1 aligns across 7 bases. The V gene end was trimmed by 6 bases and the J gene end by 5 bases; junction bases not matched to a gene: 24. This CDR3 comprises 19 residues. Germline V gives CDR1 MGHRA, CDR2 YSYEKL.

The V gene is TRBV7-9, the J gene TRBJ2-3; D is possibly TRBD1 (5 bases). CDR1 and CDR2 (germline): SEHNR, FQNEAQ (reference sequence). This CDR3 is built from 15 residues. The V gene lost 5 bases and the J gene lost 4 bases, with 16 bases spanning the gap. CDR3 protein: CASSIDPTGSDTQYF. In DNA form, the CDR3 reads TGTGCCAGCAGCATAGACCCCACAGGATCAGATACGCAGTATTTT. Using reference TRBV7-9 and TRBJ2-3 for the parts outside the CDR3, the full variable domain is DTGVSQNPRHKITKRGQNVTFRCDPISEHNRLYWYRQTLGQGPEFLTYFQNEAQLEKSRLLSDRFSAERPKGSFSTLEIQRTEQGDSAMYLCASSIDPTGSDTQYFGPGTRLTVL.

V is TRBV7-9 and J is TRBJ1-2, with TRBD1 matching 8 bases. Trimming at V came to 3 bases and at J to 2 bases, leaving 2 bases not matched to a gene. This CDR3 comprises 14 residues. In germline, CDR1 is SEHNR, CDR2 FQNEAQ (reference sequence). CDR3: CASSLGQENYGYTF. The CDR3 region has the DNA TGTGCCAGCAGCTTGGGACAGGAGAACTATGGCTACACCTTC. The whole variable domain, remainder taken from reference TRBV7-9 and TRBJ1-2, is DTGVSQNPRHKITKRGQNVTFRCDPISEHNRLYWYRQTLGQGPEFLTYFQNEAQLEKSRLLSDRFSAERPKGSFSTLEIQRTEQGDSAMYLCASSLGQENYGYTFGSGTRLTVV.

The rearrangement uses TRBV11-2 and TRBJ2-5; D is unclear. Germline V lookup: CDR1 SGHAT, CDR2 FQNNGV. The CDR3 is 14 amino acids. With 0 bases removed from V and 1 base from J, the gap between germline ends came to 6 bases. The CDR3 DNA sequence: TGTGCCAGCAGCTTAGACGGAGCCCAAGAGACCCAGTACTTC. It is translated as CASSLDGAQETQYF.

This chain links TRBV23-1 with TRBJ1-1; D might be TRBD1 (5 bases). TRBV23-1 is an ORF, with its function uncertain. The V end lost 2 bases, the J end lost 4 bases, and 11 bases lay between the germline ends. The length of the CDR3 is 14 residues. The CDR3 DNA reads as TGCGCCAGCAGTCAAGGGGCTGGGGCCACTGAAGCTTTCTTT. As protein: CASSQGAGATEAFF.

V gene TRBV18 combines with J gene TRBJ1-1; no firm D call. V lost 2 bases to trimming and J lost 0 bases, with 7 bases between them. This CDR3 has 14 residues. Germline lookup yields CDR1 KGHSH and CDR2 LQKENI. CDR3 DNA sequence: TGTGCCAGCTCACCAGCGGAGATGAACACTGAAGCTTTCTTT. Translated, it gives CASSPAEMNTEAFF. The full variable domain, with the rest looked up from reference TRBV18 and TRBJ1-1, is NAGVMQNPRHLVRRRGQEARLRCSPMKGHSHVYWYRQLPEEGLKFMVYLQKENIIDESGMPKERFSAEFPKEGPSILRIQQVVRGDSAAYFCASSPAEMNTEAFFGQGTRLTVV.

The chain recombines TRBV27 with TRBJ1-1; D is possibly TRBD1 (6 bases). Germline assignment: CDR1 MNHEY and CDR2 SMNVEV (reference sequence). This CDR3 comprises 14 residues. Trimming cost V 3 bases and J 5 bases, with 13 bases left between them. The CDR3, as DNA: TGTGCCAGCAGTTTCAAGCAAGGGGGTACTGAAGCTTTCTTT. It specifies CASSFKQGGTEAFF.

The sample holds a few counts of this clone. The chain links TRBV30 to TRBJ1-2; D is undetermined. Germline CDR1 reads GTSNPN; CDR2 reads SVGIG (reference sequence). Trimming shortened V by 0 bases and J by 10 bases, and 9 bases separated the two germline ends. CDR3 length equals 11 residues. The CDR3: CAWSVRETYTF. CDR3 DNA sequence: TGTGCCTGGAGTGTACGCGAAACCTACACCTTC.

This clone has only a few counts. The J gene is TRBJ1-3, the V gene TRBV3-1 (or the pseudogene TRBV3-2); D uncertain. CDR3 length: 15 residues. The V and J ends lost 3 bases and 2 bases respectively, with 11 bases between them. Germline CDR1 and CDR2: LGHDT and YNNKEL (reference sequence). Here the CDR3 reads CASSQPGSPGNTIYF. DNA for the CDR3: TGTGCCAGCAGCCAGCCCGGGAGCCCTGGAAACACCATATATTTT.

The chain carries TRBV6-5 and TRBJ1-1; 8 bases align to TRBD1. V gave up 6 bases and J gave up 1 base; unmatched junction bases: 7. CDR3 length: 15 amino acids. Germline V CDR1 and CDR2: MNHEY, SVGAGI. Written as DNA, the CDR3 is TGTGCCAGCAGCCTAAGGACAGGGTGGAACACTGAAGCTTTCTTT. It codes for CASSLRTGWNTEAFF.